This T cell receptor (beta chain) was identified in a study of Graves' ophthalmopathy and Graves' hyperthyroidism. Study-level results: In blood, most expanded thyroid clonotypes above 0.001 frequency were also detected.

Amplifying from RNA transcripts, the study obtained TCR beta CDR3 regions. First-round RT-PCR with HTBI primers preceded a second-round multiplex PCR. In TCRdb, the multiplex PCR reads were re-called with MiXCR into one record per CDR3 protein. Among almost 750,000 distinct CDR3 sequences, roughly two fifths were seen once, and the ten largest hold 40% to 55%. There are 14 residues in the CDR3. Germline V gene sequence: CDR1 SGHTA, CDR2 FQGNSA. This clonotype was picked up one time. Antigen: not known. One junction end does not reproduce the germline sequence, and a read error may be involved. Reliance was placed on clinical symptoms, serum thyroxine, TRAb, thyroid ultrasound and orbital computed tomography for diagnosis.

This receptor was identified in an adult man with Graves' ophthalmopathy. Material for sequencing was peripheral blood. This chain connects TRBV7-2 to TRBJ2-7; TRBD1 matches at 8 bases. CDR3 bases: TGTGCCGGCAGCGAAACAGGGGGTTGGTACGAGCAGTACTTC. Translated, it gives CAGSETGGWYEQYF.